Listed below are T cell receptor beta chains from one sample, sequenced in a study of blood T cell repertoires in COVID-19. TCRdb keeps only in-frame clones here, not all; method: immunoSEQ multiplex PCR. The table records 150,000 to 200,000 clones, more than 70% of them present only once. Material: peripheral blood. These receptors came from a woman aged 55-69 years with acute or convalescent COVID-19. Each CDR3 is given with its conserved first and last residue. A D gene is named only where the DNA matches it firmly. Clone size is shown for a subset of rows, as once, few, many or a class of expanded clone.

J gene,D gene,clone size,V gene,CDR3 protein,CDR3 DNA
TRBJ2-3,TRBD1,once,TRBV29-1,CGAGQGSASTDTQYF,TGCGGCGCGGGACAGGGCTCTGCTAGCACAGATACGCAGTATTTT
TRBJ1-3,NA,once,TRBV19,CASRDSLSFSGNTIYF,TGTGCCAGTAGGGACAGTTTATCCTTCTCTGGAAACACCATATATTTT
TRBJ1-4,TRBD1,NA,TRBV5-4,CASSLGGQGNEKLFF,TGTGCCAGCAGCTTGGGAGGACAGGGGAACGAAAAACTGTTTTTT
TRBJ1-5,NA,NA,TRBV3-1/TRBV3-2,CASSQVAGGDQPQHF,TGTGCCAGCAGCCAAGTAGCGGGGGGGGATCAGCCCCAGCATTTT
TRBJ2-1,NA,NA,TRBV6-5,CASSSSGGTSYNEQFF,TGTGCCAGCAGTTCCTCCGGCGGCACCTCCTACAATGAGCAGTTCTTC
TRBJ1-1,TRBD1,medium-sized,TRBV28,CASSFYPWWGQGGYTEAFF,TGTGCCAGCAGTTTCTACCCTTGGTGGGGACAGGGAGGGTACACTGAAGCTTTCTTT
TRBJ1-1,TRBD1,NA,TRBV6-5,CASSIRGRDTEAFF,TGTGCCAGCAGCATCAGGGGGCGAGACACTGAAGCTTTCTTT
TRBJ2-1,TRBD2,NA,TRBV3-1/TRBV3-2,CASSQTGLAGRGSYNEQFF,TGTGCCAGCAGCCAGACGGGACTAGCGGGACGAGGGTCCTACAATGAGCAGTTCTTC
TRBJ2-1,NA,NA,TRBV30,CAWSLALYNEQFF,TGTGCCTGGAGCCTGGCACTATACAATGAGCAGTTCTTC
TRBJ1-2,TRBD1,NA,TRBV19,CASSTGTGVVWGYTF,TGTGCCAGTAGTACAGGGACAGGGGTTGTGTGGGGCTACACCTTC
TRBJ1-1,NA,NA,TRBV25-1,CASRLGGGTEAFF,TGTGCCAGCAGATTAGGGGGGGGGACTGAAGCTTTCTTT
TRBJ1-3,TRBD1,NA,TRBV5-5,CASSWGTASGNTIYF,TGTGCCAGCAGCTGGGGGACAGCCTCTGGAAACACCATATATTTT
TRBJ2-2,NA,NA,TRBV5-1,CASSLRESGELFF,TGCGCCAGCAGCTTAAGGGAGTCCGGGGAGCTGTTTTTT
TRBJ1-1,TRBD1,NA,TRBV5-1,CASSGPDRAQEAFF,TGCGCCAGCAGCGGCCCGGACAGGGCGCAGGAAGCTTTCTTT
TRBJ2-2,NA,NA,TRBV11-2,CATHGSNTGELFF,TGTGCCACCCACGGGTCGAACACCGGGGAGCTGTTTTTT
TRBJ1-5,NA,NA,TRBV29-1,CSVRGGTGNQPQHF,TGCAGCGTCCGAGGGGGAACCGGCAATCAGCCCCAGCATTTT
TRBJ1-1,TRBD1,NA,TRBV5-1,CASSLQGEAFF,TGCGCCAGCAGCTTGCAGGGGGAGGCTTTCTTT